This is a list of T cell receptor beta chains from one sample in a study of T cell responses to AZD1222 COVID-19 vaccine. The protocol was immunoSEQ multiplex PCR, while the TCRdb copy is restricted to in-frame clones and leaves out a portion. This table has 55,000 to 75,000 clones, about three quarters appearing once. The material sequenced was peripheral blood, taken on day 0 of AZD1222 vaccination. Receptors were obtained from an adult in good health. CDR3s include the opening cysteine and the closing phenylalanine or tryptophan. The D gene is left open where the match is weak. A row's size may be missing; if present it is once, few, many or a size class.

V gene: TRBV19
J gene: TRBJ1-5
clone size: NA
D gene: TRBD1
CDR3 DNA: TGTGCCAGTAGGCAGGGGGATCAGCCCCAGCATTTT
CDR3 protein: CASRQGDQPQHF

V gene: TRBV19
J gene: TRBJ2-2
clone size: NA
D gene: TRBD1
CDR3 DNA: TGTGCCAGTAATCGCAAAGGGGGCGACGGGGAGCTGTTTTTT
CDR3 protein: CASNRKGGDGELFF

V gene: TRBV6-2/TRBV6-3
J gene: TRBJ1-1
clone size: NA
D gene: NA
CDR3 DNA: TGTGCCGGCAGCAATCCGGGGGGTACTGAAGCTTTCTTT
CDR3 protein: CAGSNPGGTEAFF

V gene: TRBV5-6
J gene: TRBJ1-2
clone size: few
D gene: NA
CDR3 DNA: TGTGCCAGCAGCCCGCTACGGGGGGCAAAGGGTGACTATGGCTACACCTTC
CDR3 protein: CASSPLRGAKGDYGYTF

V gene: TRBV6-1
J gene: TRBJ2-3
clone size: NA
D gene: TRBD1
CDR3 DNA: TGTGCCAGCAGTGGCCCGGGACAGGGGGCATCAGATACGCAGTATTTT
CDR3 protein: CASSGPGQGASDTQYF

V gene: TRBV6-6
J gene: TRBJ1-5
clone size: NA
D gene: NA
CDR3 DNA: TGTGCCAGCAGACTCGTACCGGGAAGGAGGGATCAGCCCCAGCATTTT
CDR3 protein: CASRLVPGRRDQPQHF

V gene: TRBV5-8
J gene: TRBJ1-2
clone size: NA
D gene: TRBD1
CDR3 DNA: TGTGCCAGCAGCAAATTTACAGGGGTCTCCAACTATGGCTACACCTTC
CDR3 protein: CASSKFTGVSNYGYTF

V gene: TRBV7-3
J gene: TRBJ1-3
clone size: once
D gene: NA
CDR3 DNA: TGTGCCAGCAGCTTAACATCAGGGGCGTTAGGAAACACCATATATTTT
CDR3 protein: CASSLTSGALGNTIYF

V gene: TRBV7-9
J gene: TRBJ1-5
clone size: NA
D gene: NA
CDR3 DNA: TGTGCCAGCAGCTTACCAGGGTTGGGTCAGCCCCAGCATTTT
CDR3 protein: CASSLPGLGQPQHF

V gene: TRBV4-2
J gene: TRBJ2-7
clone size: NA
D gene: TRBD1
CDR3 DNA: TGTGCCAGCAGCCAAGTCGGGACAGATTCCTACGAGCAGTACTTC
CDR3 protein: CASSQVGTDSYEQYF

V gene: TRBV18
J gene: TRBJ1-1
clone size: NA
D gene: TRBD1
CDR3 DNA: TGTGCCAGCTCACCACCTGGGACAGCTGAAGCTTTCTTT
CDR3 protein: CASSPPGTAEAFF

V gene: TRBV10-3
J gene: TRBJ1-1
clone size: few
D gene: NA
CDR3 DNA: TGTGCCATCAGTGCCGGACAGAACACTGAAGCTTTCTTT
CDR3 protein: CAISAGQNTEAFF

V gene: TRBV3-1/TRBV3-2
J gene: TRBJ2-2
clone size: NA
D gene: NA
CDR3 DNA: TGTGCCAGCAGCCAAGGGCGGAACACCGGGGAGCTGTTTTTT
CDR3 protein: CASSQGRNTGELFF

V gene: TRBV19
J gene: TRBJ1-2
clone size: NA
D gene: NA
CDR3 DNA: TGTGCCAGTAGTATTGCGCGGGGGCAAGGTGGCTACACCTTC
CDR3 protein: CASSIARGQGGYTF

V gene: TRBV2
J gene: TRBJ1-5
clone size: NA
D gene: NA
CDR3 DNA: TGTGCCAGCAGTGCACTCCAGGGTTTACCGAGCAATCAGCCCCAGCATTTT
CDR3 protein: CASSALQGLPSNQPQHF

V gene: TRBV5-6
J gene: TRBJ1-4
clone size: NA
D gene: NA
CDR3 DNA: TGTGCCAGCAGCTTGGTCGCTGGGGGGAATGAAAAACTGTTTTTT
CDR3 protein: CASSLVAGGNEKLFF

V gene: TRBV24-1
J gene: TRBJ2-3
clone size: NA
D gene: NA
CDR3 DNA: TGTGCCACCAGTGATTCGCTGGACTTCTCCCTCTTCACAGATACGCAGTATTTT
CDR3 protein: CATSDSLDFSLFTDTQYF

V gene: TRBV7-8
J gene: TRBJ1-5
clone size: NA
D gene: TRBD1
CDR3 DNA: TGTGCCAGCAGCACAAGACAGGGGAGTCAGCCCCAGCATTTT
CDR3 protein: CASSTRQGSQPQHF

V gene: TRBV18
J gene: TRBJ2-5
clone size: NA
D gene: NA
CDR3 DNA: TGTGCCAGCTCATACGACCGGCGGGACAGGTACTTC
CDR3 protein: CASSYDRRDRYF

V gene: TRBV18
J gene: TRBJ1-1
clone size: NA
D gene: NA
CDR3 DNA: TGTGCCAGCTCACCAGGGAACACTGAAGCTTTCTTT
CDR3 protein: CASSPGNTEAFF

V gene: TRBV5-4
J gene: TRBJ2-5
clone size: few
D gene: TRBD1
CDR3 DNA: TGTGCCAGCTATCAGACAGGGGCAGAGACCCAGTACTTC
CDR3 protein: CASYQTGAETQYF

V gene: TRBV29-1
J gene: TRBJ2-7
clone size: NA
D gene: TRBD1
CDR3 DNA: TGCAGCGTTGCTGGGACAGACCAGGGGCTGCAGCAGTACTTC
CDR3 protein: CSVAGTDQGLQQYF

V gene: TRBV19
J gene: TRBJ1-5
clone size: NA
D gene: NA
CDR3 DNA: TGTGCCACCATGGGGATTTATAGCAATCAGCCCCAGCATTTT
CDR3 protein: CATMGIYSNQPQHF

V gene: TRBV7-9
J gene: TRBJ2-7
clone size: NA
D gene: NA
CDR3 DNA: TGTGCCAGCAGAGCTTCGGGGGAGCAGTACTTC
CDR3 protein: CASRASGEQYF

V gene: TRBV10-1
J gene: TRBJ1-5
clone size: NA
D gene: TRBD1
CDR3 DNA: TGCGCCAGCAGTGACAGGGGGACCCAGCCCCAGCATTTT
CDR3 protein: CASSDRGTQPQHF

V gene: TRBV20-1
J gene: TRBJ1-2
clone size: NA
D gene: NA
CDR3 DNA: TGCAGTGCTAGTACAGGAACGGGCCCTTATGGCTACACCTTC
CDR3 protein: CSASTGTGPYGYTF

V gene: TRBV12-5
J gene: TRBJ2-5
clone size: NA
D gene: NA
CDR3 DNA: TGTGCTAGTGGTTTGGTGGCTCAGCAGACCCAGTACTTC
CDR3 protein: CASGLVAQQTQYF

V gene: TRBV5-4
J gene: TRBJ1-1
clone size: NA
D gene: TRBD1
CDR3 DNA: TGTGCCAGCAGCATAGGACAGGGGACTCCGAGGAACACTGAAGCTTTCTTT
CDR3 protein: CASSIGQGTPRNTEAFF

V gene: TRBV19
J gene: TRBJ2-3
clone size: NA
D gene: TRBD1
CDR3 DNA: TGTGCCAGTAGGGACAGGGGGCGGGCAGATACGCAGTATTTT
CDR3 protein: CASRDRGRADTQYF

V gene: TRBV9
J gene: TRBJ2-7
clone size: NA
D gene: TRBD2
CDR3 DNA: TGTGCCAGCAGCGTAGGCCCAGCGGGGGTCTACGGCGAGCAGTACTTC
CDR3 protein: CASSVGPAGVYGEQYF

V gene: TRBV12-2
J gene: TRBJ1-5
clone size: NA
D gene: NA
CDR3 DNA: TGTGCAAGTCGCTTAGGCAGGCTGCAGCGCCCACCAAAGGGGCAGCCCCAGCATTTT
CDR3 protein: CASRLGRLQRPPKGQPQHF

V gene: TRBV3-1/TRBV3-2
J gene: TRBJ2-2
clone size: NA
D gene: TRBD1
CDR3 DNA: TGTGCCAGCAGCCGAGGACAGGGAGGCCGGGAGCTGTTTTTT
CDR3 protein: CASSRGQGGRELFF

V gene: TRBV11-3
J gene: TRBJ2-3
clone size: NA
D gene: TRBD2
CDR3 DNA: TGTGCCAGCAGCCTGGGACTAGCGGGTGCCTCGGGCACAGATACGCAGTATTTT
CDR3 protein: CASSLGLAGASGTDTQYF

V gene: TRBV2
J gene: TRBJ1-2
clone size: NA
D gene: NA
CDR3 DNA: TGTGCCAGCAGTGGGGGAACACCCTCCAGGGCGGGCTATGGCTACACCTTC
CDR3 protein: CASSGGTPSRAGYGYTF

V gene: TRBV9
J gene: TRBJ2-3
clone size: NA
D gene: TRBD2
CDR3 DNA: TGTGCCAGCAGCGTCACTAGCGGGGATACAGATACGCAGTATTTT
CDR3 protein: CASSVTSGDTDTQYF

V gene: TRBV30
J gene: TRBJ1-2
clone size: NA
D gene: NA
CDR3 DNA: TGTGCCTGGAGTCGCGCGGGAACCGATAACTATGGCTACACCTTC
CDR3 protein: CAWSRAGTDNYGYTF

V gene: TRBV28
J gene: TRBJ2-7
clone size: NA
D gene: TRBD1
CDR3 DNA: TGTGCCAGCAGTCGTTGGACAGGGGGATTAGAGCAGTACTTC
CDR3 protein: CASSRWTGGLEQYF

V gene: TRBV19
J gene: TRBJ1-4
clone size: NA
D gene: NA
CDR3 DNA: TGTGCCAGTAGTAAAAGAATGGGGGCCGAGAATGAAAAACTGTTTTTT
CDR3 protein: CASSKRMGAENEKLFF

V gene: TRBV11-2
J gene: TRBJ2-1
clone size: hyperexpanded
D gene: NA
CDR3 DNA: TGTGCCACCCAGGGTTACAATGAGCAGTTCTTC
CDR3 protein: CATQGYNEQFF

V gene: TRBV5-4
J gene: TRBJ2-7
clone size: NA
D gene: NA
CDR3 DNA: TGTGCCAGCAGCTATACAAACACCTACGAGCAGTACTTC
CDR3 protein: CASSYTNTYEQYF

V gene: TRBV6-2/TRBV6-3
J gene: TRBJ1-6
clone size: NA
D gene: NA
CDR3 DNA: TGTGCCAGCAGCTCCACTTCCAGGGCAGCTAATCCCTCCTATAATTCACCCCTCCACTTT
CDR3 protein: CASSSTSRAANPSYNSPLHF

V gene: TRBV19
J gene: TRBJ2-2
clone size: few
D gene: NA
CDR3 DNA: TGTGCCGGTAGACTAGGACCGAACACCGGGGAGCTGTTTTTT
CDR3 protein: CAGRLGPNTGELFF

V gene: TRBV1
J gene: TRBJ1-1
clone size: few
D gene: NA
CDR3 DNA: TGCACCAGCCAACAGGCAGCCCGGGAAGCTTTCTTT
CDR3 protein: CTSQQAAREAFF

V gene: TRBV20-1
J gene: TRBJ1-3
clone size: NA
D gene: NA
CDR3 DNA: TGCAGTGCGCTGACGGGAAACACCATATATTTT
CDR3 protein: CSALTGNTIYF

V gene: TRBV27
J gene: TRBJ1-2
clone size: NA
D gene: NA
CDR3 DNA: TGTGCCAGCAGTTTACAAGGGGATTTTAACTATGGCTACACCTTC
CDR3 protein: CASSLQGDFNYGYTF

V gene: TRBV5-1
J gene: TRBJ1-4
clone size: NA
D gene: NA
CDR3 DNA: TGCGCCAGCAGCAGGGCTTCGTTAGGGGAAAAACTGTTTTTT
CDR3 protein: CASSRASLGEKLFF

V gene: TRBV7-6
J gene: TRBJ1-3
clone size: once
D gene: NA
CDR3 DNA: TGTGCCAGCAGCCTAGGCGGACCTAACTCTGGAAACACCATATATTTT
CDR3 protein: CASSLGGPNSGNTIYF

V gene: TRBV10-3
J gene: TRBJ1-5
clone size: NA
D gene: TRBD1
CDR3 DNA: TGTGCCATCAGGGCCAGGGGGGACAATCAGCCCCAGCATTTT
CDR3 protein: CAIRARGDNQPQHF

V gene: TRBV18
J gene: TRBJ1-1
clone size: NA
D gene: NA
CDR3 DNA: TGTGCCAGCTCACTACTGGGACGGACGAACACTGAAGCTTTCTTT
CDR3 protein: CASSLLGRTNTEAFF

V gene: TRBV30
J gene: TRBJ2-7
clone size: few
D gene: NA
CDR3 DNA: TGTGCCTGGAGTGTATGGGGAGGCGAGCAGTACTTC
CDR3 protein: CAWSVWGGEQYF